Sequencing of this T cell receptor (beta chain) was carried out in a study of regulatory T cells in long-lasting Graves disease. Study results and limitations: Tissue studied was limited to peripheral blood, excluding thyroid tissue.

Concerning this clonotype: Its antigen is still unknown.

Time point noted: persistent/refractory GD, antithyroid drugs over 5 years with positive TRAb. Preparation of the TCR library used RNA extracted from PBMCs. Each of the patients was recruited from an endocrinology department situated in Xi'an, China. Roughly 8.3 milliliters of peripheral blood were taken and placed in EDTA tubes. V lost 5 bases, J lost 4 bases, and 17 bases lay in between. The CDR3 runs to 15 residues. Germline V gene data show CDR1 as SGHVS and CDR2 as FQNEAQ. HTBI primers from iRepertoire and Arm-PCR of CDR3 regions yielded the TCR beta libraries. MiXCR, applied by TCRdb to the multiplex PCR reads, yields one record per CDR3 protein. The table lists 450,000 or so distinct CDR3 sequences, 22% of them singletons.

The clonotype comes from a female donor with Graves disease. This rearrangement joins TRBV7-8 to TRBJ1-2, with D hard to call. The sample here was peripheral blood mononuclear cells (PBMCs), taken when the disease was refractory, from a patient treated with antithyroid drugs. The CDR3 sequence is CASSLSQRMGYGYTF. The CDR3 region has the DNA TGTGCCAGCAGCCTTTCCCAGCGGATGGGCTATGGCTACACCTTC.